Shown below are 11 T cell receptor beta chains from a single sample sequenced in a study of blood T cell repertoires in COVID-19. Assay: immunoSEQ multiplex PCR; the TCRdb copy retains only in-frame clones and omits some. The data show roughly 200,000 clones, 65% to 85% seen once. Sequenced input: PBMCs or T cells enriched from blood (not recorded which). The receptors were gathered from a woman aged 25 to 39 who had been exposed to COVID-19.

The chain uses TRBV7-6 and TRBJ2-5; D perhaps matches TRBD2 (6 bases). The V end was cut by 5 bases, the J end by 2 bases, with 27 bases between. Germline lookup yields CDR1 SGHVS and CDR2 FNYEAQ. The CDR3 runs 19 residues. For the CDR3, the DNA is TGTGCCAGCAGCCTACAGAAACTATACTCCCGGGACTTACAAGAGACCCAGTACTTC. Its protein is CASSLQKLYSRDLQETQYF.

The chain has TRBV28 and TRBJ2-1; 7 positions agree with TRBD1. After removal of 7 bases from V and 10 bases from J, the junction contained 10 bases not matched to a gene. CDR1 and CDR2 (germline): MDHEN, SYDVKM. The CDR3 length is 13 residues. The CDR3 DNA is TGTGCCAGCAAACGAGGGGGCGCAGGGGAGCAGTTCTTC. It is translated as CASKRGGAGEQFF.

V and J are TRBV9 and TRBJ2-7; possibly TRBD1 for D (5 bases). V was shortened by 4 bases and J by 2 bases, with 19 bases between the two germline ends. CDR1 and CDR2 from the germline V gene are SGDLS and YYNGEE. This CDR3 has 16 residues. CDR3 nucleotides: TGTGCCAGCAGCCCCCAGCAAGGGGATCTTCCCTACGAGCAGTACTTC. It encodes CASSPQQGDLPYEQYF.

The V call is TRBV5-4, the J call TRBJ1-2, with 9 bases lining up with TRBD1. With 1 base clipped from V and 3 bases from J, the junction kept 1 base outside the gene matches. The CDR3 loop spans 14 amino acids. CDR1 is SGHNT and CDR2 is YYREEE in the germline V gene (reference sequence). The CDR3 loop reads CASSLRQGDYGYTF. In DNA form, the CDR3 reads TGTGCCAGCAGCTTGAGACAGGGGGACTATGGCTACACCTTC.

V is TRBV7-2 and J is TRBJ1-1; D possibly corresponds to TRBD1 (5 bases). CDR1 is SGHTA and CDR2 is FQGNSA in the germline V gene. The CDR3 totals 15 residues. V gave up 1 base and J gave up 4 bases, with 13 bases separating them. CDR3 residues: CASSLVSGFSTEAFF. CDR3 coding DNA: TGTGCCAGCAGCTTAGTTTCAGGGTTTAGCACTGAAGCTTTCTTT.

The chain carries TRBV19 and TRBJ2-2, with 8 nucleotides matching TRBD1. V lost 2 bases and J lost 2; bases outside the gene matches: 7. The CDR3 has 17 amino acids. The germline V gene encodes CDR1 LNHDA and CDR2 SQIVND (reference sequence). This CDR3 is CASSIRRGTGNTGELFF. CDR3 DNA sequence: TGTGCCAGTAGTATACGACGGGGGACAGGTAACACCGGGGAGCTGTTTTTT.

This clone came up once. The chain has TRBV2 and TRBJ2-3, with 7 bases that match TRBD2. V trimming: 3 bases; J trimming: 4 bases; junction bases outside the gene matches: 7. Germline lookup yields CDR1 SNHLY and CDR2 FYNNEI. This CDR3 region has 15 residues. The CDR3, as DNA: TGTGCCAGCAGTGAGATCGGCGGGGGTTCAGATACGCAGTATTTT. Translating it yields CASSEIGGGSDTQYF.

The CDR3 reads CASSRTGTSEETQYF. As DNA, the CDR3 is TGCGCCAGCAGCCGAACCGGGACTAGCGAAGAGACCCAGTACTTC. V usage is TRBV4-1 and J usage is TRBJ2-5; 10 nucleotides agree with TRBD2. The CDR3 runs to 15 residues. V shed 4 bases and J 3 bases; nucleotides not matched to a gene: 5. Germline CDR1 MGHRA, CDR2 YSYEKL.

Written as DNA, the CDR3 is TGTGCCAGCAGCTTAGTTTTCCTTAGTCCCTCCTACGAGCAGTACTTC. Translated, it gives CASSLVFLSPSYEQYF. The V and J genes are TRBV7-8 and TRBJ2-7; no clear D. The CDR3 consists of 16 residues. The germline V gene has CDR1 SGHVS and CDR2 FQNEAQ. The germline V and J ends were trimmed by 1 base and 0 bases, with 13 bases remaining between them.

The chain has TRBV2 and TRBJ2-3, with 10 positions matching TRBD2. The CDR3 extends over 15 amino acids. J gave up 4 bases and V 6 bases, and 7 bases lay outside the gene matches. CDR1 and CDR2 (germline): SNHLY, FYNNEI. The CDR3 loop reads CASSTIAGGSDTQYF. CDR3 in DNA: TGTGCCAGCAGCACGATAGCGGGGGGCTCAGATACGCAGTATTTT.

The V gene is TRBV3-1 (or the pseudogene TRBV3-2), the J gene TRBJ1-2; no definite D call. Germline lookup yields CDR1 LGHDT and CDR2 YNNKEL (reference sequence). The CDR3 runs 12 residues. The V gene lost 0 bases and the J gene lost 6 bases, with 5 bases spanning the gap. The CDR3 sequence is CASSQDPHGYTF. CDR3 in DNA: TGTGCCAGCAGCCAAGACCCTCATGGCTACACCTTC.